This TCR beta chain was documented in a study of blood T cells in healthy people across ages. Notes on the study in general: Age showed a roughly linear inverse relationship with TCR beta diversity per million T cells.

The authors ran a second PCR of roughly 6 to 12 cycles using a sample-barcoded 5' primer and a J-beta primer mix. TCRdb re-derived calls from the 5' RACE reads in MiXCR, one entry per CDR3 protein. This table has 1.5 million to 2 million distinct CDR3 sequences, around 48% appearing once. Germline-derived CDR1 and CDR2 are ENHRY and SYGVKD. V gave up 3 bases and J gave up 2 bases, with 10 bases separating them. CDR3 length: 14 amino acids. This clonotype was found a few times. What it recognizes is unknown. This TCR came from a woman aged 40 to 50 in good health. The sample consisted of blood. This rearrangement joins TRBV10-3 to TRBJ1-2; D is possibly TRBD1 (5 bases). The CDR3, as DNA: TGTGCCATCAGTGACTCAGACAGCAACTATGGCTACACCTTC. It specifies CAISDSDSNYGYTF.